This TCR beta chain was obtained from a study of blood T cell repertoires in COVID-19. Whole-study context: In each case, the material was cDNA or gDNA derived from T cells, B-cell-depleted T cells, or PBMCs.

The method was immunoSEQ multiplex PCR; TCRdb's version includes in-frame clones alone and lacks a portion of them. Of approximately 200,000 clones in the sample, 85% are singletons; the top ten hold 15% to 20%. The Seattle patients, enrolled during active infection, were followed longitudinally. This clonotype originated in a person aged 70 to 79 with COVID-19, enrolled during active disease. Sequencing used peripheral blood.

The CDR3 DNA is TGTGCCAGCAGTGCACTAGCCTCGACAGATACGCAGTATTTT. As protein: CASSALASTDTQYF. This chain connects TRBV2 to TRBJ2-3; maybe TRBD2 (6 bases). The CDR3 consists of 14 residues. The germline V and J ends were trimmed by 4 bases and 3 bases, with 11 bases remaining between them. CDR1 and CDR2 (germline): SNHLY, FYNNEI.